This TCR beta chain was sequenced for a study of blood T cell repertoires in COVID-19. This clone appeared once. Germline V gene sequence: CDR1 SGHAT, CDR2 FQNNGV. The CDR3 totals 18 residues. The V gene lost 0 bases and the J gene lost 1 base, with 16 bases spanning the gap. The assay was immunoSEQ multiplex PCR, and TCRdb's table has in-frame clones only and misses some. The data hold approximately 100,000 clones, with about 80% observed a single time. The sequence came from a woman of 80 years or more with active or convalescent COVID-19. This sequence joins TRBV11-2 and TRBJ2-1; D ambiguous. The sample taken for sequencing was peripheral blood. The CDR3 here is CASSLDSPQSRSYNEQFF. The CDR3 DNA sequence: TGTGCCAGCAGCTTAGATTCGCCCCAAAGCCGTTCCTACAATGAGCAGTTCTTC. The full variable domain, rest sourced from reference TRBV11-2 and TRBJ2-1, is EAGVAQSPRYKIIEKRQSVAFWCNPISGHATLYWYQQILGQGPKLLIQFQNNGVVDDSQLPKDRFSAERLKGVDSTLKIQPAKLEDSAVYLCASSLDSPQSRSYNEQFFGPGTRLTVL.